This TCR beta chain was captured in a study of cytomegalovirus exposure and HLA in healthy donors (TCRdb year 2017). As for the study more broadly: An earlier analysis of a few hundred of the donors reported 276 Gb of sequence data and roughly 120 million unique TCR beta sequences obtained from around 190 million T cells. An early release covering roughly 640 HLA-typed donors comprised roughly 300 gigabases of sequencing data and roughly 85 million unique TCR sequences. Of the approximately 400 genotyped donors, roughly 80% were placed in the genetic ancestry cluster associated with self-reported Caucasian donors. The study aimed to test whether cataloging public T cell receptors could reveal signatures of past pathogen exposure. Using immunosequencing, the study profiled T cell repertoires from about 650 subjects and related those repertoires to cytomegalovirus serostatus. In addition to the first cohort of 666 subjects, a separate validation cohort of approximately 110 different subjects was used. To predict cytomegalovirus infection status, the study combined high-throughput TCR immunosequencing, statistical association of individual TCRs with disease status, and machine learning. A later analysis re-examined previously published TCR beta repertoires from 610 or so donors and added high-resolution HLA genotyping to investigate patterns of TCR occurrence. In the later analysis, no new phenotypic data were used to find candidate immune exposures; instead, reliance was placed on TCR beta sequences and their occurrence across donors. An earlier analysis of roughly 600 of the donors used high-throughput TCR beta sequencing to judge whether each TCR beta V gene segment behaved as functional or pseudogenic. Donor age, sex, ethnicity and CMV serostatus were compiled together with the repertoire data. A later genetic analysis used genome-wide SNP genotypes for about 65% of the roughly 670 donors, treating that subset as a discovery cohort. Every repertoire in the discovery cohort had been generated on one and the same sequencing platform. Both class I and class II loci were covered by HLA typing, at four-digit resolution. The number of donors typed differed by locus, with roughly 629-640 for A, B, C, DRB1 and DQB1, approximately 500 for DQA1, 600 to 610 for DPA1, and under 490 for DPB1. Roughly 5 DR-DQ haplotypes were handled as single units for association and clustering, since linkage in the cohort was strong. Among some 400 genotyped donors of the cohort, an average of about 240,000 unique TCR beta nucleotide sequences was sequenced per donor, of which about 20% were non-productive. Overall results and qualifications from the work: The study gave a list of about 160 TCR beta chains associated with cytomegalovirus. Linkage disequilibrium might explain the correlated functional status among segregating V segments, but an unknown experimental factor could not be ruled out. According to a later analysis, most CMV-associated TCR beta chains appeared to be HLA-restricted, and the HLA associations seemed to be driven largely by CMV exposure. Broadly in line with IMGT annotations, most TCR beta V segments showed up in productive rearrangements about 87% or about 30% of the time in an earlier analysis of some 590 of the donors. Most TCR sequences were seen in very few donors, while some public TCRs were found in many individuals. Because counts were too low, about 15 rarely observed V segments, including chromosome 9 orphons, were left out of the earlier analysis of approximately 500 of the donors. According to a later genetic analysis, donors in an Asian-associated ancestry cluster had fewer N-insertions in productive TCRs than the roughly 670-donor mean. A cluster of highly shared sequence variants was judged likely to represent a technical artifact of the sequencing pipeline. According to the authors, the approach could potentially be generalized to other disease states and immunological phenotypes. Roughly uniform sequencing depth across donors was assumed in presence/absence analyses, although this assumption may not hold. Some IMGT-functional V segments, including TRBV6-2 and TRBV6-3, could not be told apart with the 87-base-pair reads, so those segments were excluded. Strong co-occurrence of HLA alleles, especially DR and DQ, made assigning TCR associations to individual alleles difficult. A further reported finding was that TCR beta sequences accurately predicted the HLA-A and HLA-B alleles for most subjects in the first cohort. In vitro tests confirmed that a few of the cytomegalovirus-associated TCR beta chains recognize cytomegalovirus antigens. The classifier was reported to diagnose cytomegalovirus status with high specificity and sensitivity in both the original cohort and the validation cohort. According to a later analysis, TCR association rates differed among HLA loci, with DRB1 alleles showing the most associated TCRs and HLA-C alleles showing the fewest. This cohort had only TCR beta chains sequenced, and the lack of alpha or paired-chain data limited which features could be detected. A later genetic analysis associated a missense DCLRE1C variant with V-gene and J-gene trimming of TCR beta chains, and an independent cohort replicated the association. For the cohort, immune exposure information was limited to CMV serostatus. At a false discovery rate of 0.05, a later analysis linked fewer than 20,000 TCR beta sequences to specific HLA alleles. In a later analysis, several top co-occurrence clusters were reported to appear linked to parvovirus B19, influenza, CMV and Epstein-Barr virus. Because some donors lacked HLA typing at each locus, the association tests relied only on the typed subset. A later analysis found that HLA-associated TCR beta chains were more clonally expanded and had lower generation probabilities than equally common non-associated chains.

Note on this clone: This clone's antigen is unknown. No much larger clone is present one base from it, and per-base qualities are unavailable.

Library preparation used the immunoSEQ multiplex PCR assay. For the multiplex PCR, a mixture combining 60 forward primers for TCR Vbeta segments and 13 reverse primers for TCR Jbeta segments was used. A multiplex PCR assay on genomic DNA amplified the CDR3 region of rearranged TCR beta genes. The Illumina HiSeq System was used to sequence the amplified TCR beta libraries as 87-base-pair reads. Processing in the source paper ran as follows. A later analysis tallied 75 million to 95 million unique TCR beta chains across the 666 repertoires, and about 12 million of those chains were shared by two or more donors. A nearest-neighbor algorithm error-corrected the raw reads and collapsed the reads into unique sequences, merging closely related sequences to remove PCR and sequencing errors. Alignment of CDR3 sequences to IMGT reference sequences was used to assign V, D and J gene segments. For a sequence to be retained, a match of at least six nucleotides to both a V gene segment and a J gene segment was required. A rearrangement counted as productive if the CDR3 had no stop codons and remained in frame with V and J, and every other rearrangement counted as non-productive. CDR3 was defined by IMGT convention, running from the second conserved V-encoded cysteine to the conserved J-encoded phenylalanine. In an earlier analysis of approximately 590 of the donors, sequences lacking an unambiguous match to a single V gene segment were excluded. In an earlier analysis of 587 of the donors, a V segment was called functional when productive rearrangements were above 56.7%, and segregating when the standard deviation between donors exceeded 5%. A statistical classification framework was built for diagnosing cytomegalovirus status from the catalog of TCR beta chain sequences. A later analysis assigned V and J genes by comparing TCR nucleotide sequences with IMGT/GENE-DB human TR gene sequences. In a later analysis, CDR3 sequences and most-parsimonious VDJ recombination scenarios were assigned using the TCRdist pipeline. A later analysis defined each TCR beta chain by its CDR3 amino acid sequence plus V-gene family, and excluded reads lacking a unique V-gene family. As a way to deal with suspected cross-contamination and a sequencing artifact, a later analysis dropped 592 nucleotide sequences that were highly shared and had low generation probability. In a later analysis, a clonal expansion index for each public chain was calculated from normalized within-repertoire ranks of inferred template counts. Generation probabilities in a later analysis came from a VDJ recombination model fitted to out-of-frame rearrangements, and those results were checked against IGoR. In a later analysis, hypergeometric tests were used to score TCR-TCR, TCR-HLA and TCR-CMV co-occurrence, with a repertoire-size bias correction applied to TCR pairs. A later analysis estimated false discovery rates by permuting HLA or CMV assignments 20 times. In a later analysis, co-occurring TCRs were grouped with DBSCAN, and TCRdist sequence similarity was added when clustering was performed within HLA-allele-positive subsets. Repertoires with fewer than 30,000 or more than 120,000 public chains, plus five repertoires with anomalous nucleotide sharing, were excluded from co-occurrence clustering. Entries here come from immuneACCESS through TCRdb and include only in-frame sequences with V and J called. Some clones fail to appear in such tables; in the studies checked, an unresolved V gene covers under half of the shortfall, and the cause of the remainder is unknown. For V, J and clone size, that table is used; D and trimming come from the DNA. This sample is represented by some 100,000 clones; roughly two thirds of them were singletons. Approximately 8.4% of the sample is in the top ten clones.

Measured from the cysteine to the phenylalanine, the CDR3 is 15 residues long. Kept here is only the CDR3 DNA, which spans 45 bases and is read in frame from base 1. CDR1 and CDR2 are read off the germline V gene as SGHTA and FQGNSA. The V end loses 4 bases and the J end loses 8 bases, and a stretch of 20 bases separates them. The cohort consisted of 650 to 700 healthy bone marrow donors. At the time of sampling, every cohort member was nominally healthy, though immune exposures that went unrecorded were likely present. The donor tested CMV seronegative and was one of the 352 seronegative cohort members. A peripheral blood sample was collected from each donor, and TCR beta sequencing was performed on peripheral blood mononuclear cells. The Qiagen DNeasy Blood Extraction Kit was used to extract genomic DNA from the blood cell samples.

The V and J segments used are TRBV7-2 and TRBJ1-2, and the D gene may be TRBD1, 6 bases matching. This TCR was recovered from a middle-aged man in good health and CMV-seronegative. Sequences were obtained from PBMCs. The encoded CDR3 is CASSSPLTGARGYTF. The bases read TGTGCCAGCAGCTCTCCCTTGACAGGCGCGCGGGGCTACACCTTC. The CDR3, completed at both ends by the reference TRBV7-2 and TRBJ1-2 genes, gives the full variable domain GAGVSQSPSNKVTEKGKDVELRCDPISGHTALYWYRQSLGQGLEFLIYFQGNSAPDKSGLPSDRFSAERTGGSVSTLTIQRTQQEDSAVYLCASSSPLTGARGYTFGSGTRLTVV.